Listed here is a single TCR beta chain. Its specificity is unknown. Clones were read by immunoSEQ multiplex PCR, and TCRdb kept only the in-frame ones, dropping some. The table records over 75,000 clones, 70% to 90% of them present only once. The entry originates in a study of a mutant IDH1 vaccine in newly diagnosed glioma. Study-level information: Vaccinations were initiated 4-6 weeks following radiotherapy alone, or were given together with temozolomide cycles. Earlier care involved radiotherapy, temozolomide, or both, and the majority received both.

Time point in this sample: week 47, end of study. Each vaccine dose was 300 ug of mutant IDH1 20-mer peptide, with topical imiquimod. The CDR3 runs to 12 residues. The V and J ends lost 2 bases and 7 bases respectively, with 8 bases between them. Germline lookup yields CDR1 MRHNA and CDR2 SNTAGT. V usage is TRBV6-4 and J usage is TRBJ1-2; tentatively, D is TRBD1 (6 bases). The source material was PBMCs, sampled from a glioma patient whose treatment included an IDH1 peptide vaccine. The sequence was obtained from a man aged 35 to 55 with glioma. The DNA of the CDR3 is TGTGCCAGCAGTGACAACAGGGTTGGCTACACCTTC. This sequence encodes CASSDNRVGYTF.